This T cell receptor (beta chain) was identified during a study of CD8 T cells in ankylosing spondylitis (dated by TCRdb to about 2017). Regarding the complete study: T cell receptor beta repertoires were profiled in healthy donors and ankylosing spondylitis patients so that disease-linked TCR variants could be found. The whole study cohort included over 85 healthy donors and about two dozen ankylosing spondylitis patients. Peripheral blood was sampled, and synovial fluid was also collected from ankylosing spondylitis patients. Broad study findings and their caveats: The disease-linked clones had a CD8+ phenotype and were found at relatively low frequencies in peripheral blood. A TCR beta motif of seven or eight highly homologous amino acid variants appeared characteristic of blood from ankylosing spondylitis patients. Some motif variants had previously been reported in the synovial fluid and blood of reactive arthritis patients, which suggests shared mechanisms of disease initiation. The disease-linked clones were reported to be significantly enriched in matched synovial fluid samples from ankylosing spondylitis patients.

V drops 6 bases and J drops 13 bases, leaving 16 bases in between. The CDR3 goes from the cysteine to the phenylalanine over 11 residues. Only the CDR3 portion is preserved as DNA: 33 bases, with reading frame beginning at the first base. CDR1 and CDR2 were assigned from the germline V gene as SQVTM and ANQGSEA. This clonotype was picked up many times. The specificity of this receptor is unknown. Base-call qualities are not available, and no considerably larger clone is one nucleotide away. Sequenced on an Illumina HiSeq 2500. TCR beta libraries were prepared by quantitative 5'-RACE with molecular barcodes. Turning to the authors' computational methods: To identify disease-linked TCR variants, a new computational method was used, one built on a probabilistic model of VDJ rearrangement. TCRdb reprocessed the public reads (quality trimming at Q25 with fastp, clone calling with MiXCR) and kept in-frame beta chains. Identical CDR3 protein sequences are pooled into one entry, listed with their most common genes and DNA. The V and J calls follow TCRdb's processing rather than the paper's. The sample profile shows 200,000 to 250,000 distinct CDR3 sequences; over 9.5% of them were found once. Under 25% of the sample is taken by the ten largest.

This sequence was found in a male donor with ankylosing spondylitis or in good health (not recorded which). The chain was built from TRBV29-1 and TRBJ2-1; TRBD1 is a weak D gene call, 6 bases matching. The sequenced material came from blood, either unsorted or a sorted T cell fraction (not recorded which). The DNA sequence follows: TGCAGCGTCGATGACAGGCTTACTCAGTTCTTC. Its coded protein is CSVDDRLTQFF.